This T cell receptor (beta chain) comes out of a study of cytomegalovirus exposure and HLA in healthy donors. The PCR was carried out with 60 Vbeta primers and 13 Jbeta primers. Using immunoSEQ multiplex PCR, the repertoire was profiled, and TCRdb retains in-frame clones only, with some absent. The sample has 120,000 to 150,000 clones, 70% to 80% seen once; the top ten hold approximately 4%. This CDR3 comprises 16 residues. The germline gives CDR1 SGHVS, CDR2 FQNEAQ. The V end lost 1 base, the J end lost 7 bases, and 16 bases lay between the germline ends. Sequencing was carried out using PBMCs. This chain links TRBV7-8 with TRBJ1-4; TRBD1 might be the D (6 bases). The sequence derives from a man aged 18 to 29 in good health and CMV-seronegative. The CDR3 here is CASSLEVPGGSEKLFF. The CDR3 bases are TGTGCCAGCAGCTTAGAAGTTCCGGGGGGCAGTGAAAAACTGTTTTTT.